These 5 T cell receptor beta chains were all obtained from the same sample, sequenced in a study of CD8 T cells in ankylosing spondylitis (TCRdb year 2017). Points the paper makes about the study in general: A TCR beta motif made up of under ten highly homologous amino acid variants appeared to be characteristic of blood from ankylosing spondylitis patients.

Library preparation used 5' RACE. The listed sequencing device is Illumina HiSeq 2500. TCRdb handled the public reads itself, with Q25 trimming in fastp and clone calling in MiXCR, and kept productive beta chains. Each CDR3 protein appears once, grouped with its most common genes and DNA. The sample yields approximately 300,000 distinct CDR3 sequences; around 8% were counted once. Approximately 14% of the sample is held by the ten biggest clonotypes. These receptors lack a known antigen. Sequenced material: blood, either unsorted or a sorted T cell fraction (not recorded which). All receptors derive from a male donor with ankylosing spondylitis.

This clonotype was detected only a few times. The rearrangement links TRBV6-2 or TRBV6-3 to TRBJ2-1; tentative D call: TRBD2 (6 bases). The V end lost 6 bases, the J end lost 6 bases, and 15 bases lay between the germline ends. The germline gives CDR1 MNHEY, CDR2 SVGEGT. This CDR3 has 14 residues. The CDR3 region has the DNA TGTGCCAGCAGGCGGGATAATGGAGGCAATGAGCAGTTCTTC. The encoded protein is CASRRDNGGNEQFF.

This clonotype was seen only a few times. The V gene is TRBV6-6, the J gene TRBJ2-3; D gene unclear. V gave up 2 bases and J gave up 5 bases, with 5 bases separating them. Per germline, CDR1 MNHNY and CDR2 SVGAGI (reference sequence). This CDR3 spans 12 amino acids. The CDR3 region is CASSYRGDTQYF. The CDR3 DNA is TGTGCCAGCAGTTACCGTGGAGATACGCAGTATTTT.

This clonotype turned up a few times. V is TRBV5-6 and J is TRBJ2-1; tentatively, D is TRBD1 or TRBD2 (7 bases each). Germline CDR1 reads SGHDT; CDR2 reads YYEEEE. The CDR3 covers 17 residues. Trimming pared 4 bases from V and 0 bases from J, leaving 17 bases between. CDR3 nucleotide sequence: TGTGCCAGCAGCGCCTCAGGGGGGGACTACTCCTACAATGAGCAGTTCTTC. Protein: CASSASGGDYSYNEQFF. Combining the CDR3 with reference TRBV5-6 and TRBJ2-1 gives the whole variable domain DAGVTQSPTHLIKTRGQQVTLRCSPKSGHDTVSWYQQALGQGPQFIFQYYEEEERQRGNFPDRFSGHQFPNYSSELNVNALLLGDSALYLCASSASGGDYSYNEQFFGPGTRLTVL.

This clonotype has a handful of counts. The chain uses TRBV9 and TRBJ2-5; 10 bases are a match to TRBD2. Unmatched junction bases numbered 9, after V lost 2 bases and J lost 5 bases. Germline CDR1 and CDR2: SGDLS and YYNGEE. CDR3 length: 16 residues. This chain's CDR3 is CASSVGAGGPSETQYF. The CDR3 DNA sequence: TGTGCCAGCAGCGTTGGAGCGGGAGGGCCGTCGGAGACCCAGTACTTC. Together with reference TRBV9 and TRBJ2-5, the CDR3 gives the full variable domain: DSGVTQTPKHLITATGQRVTLRCSPRSGDLSVYWYQQSLDQGLQFLIQYYNGEERAKGNILERFSAQQFPDLHSELNLSSLELGDSALYFCASSVGAGGPSETQYFGPGTRLLVL.

This clonotype came up many times. The V gene is TRBV7-3, the J gene TRBJ1-1; D not resolved. From germline, CDR1 is SGHTA and CDR2 FQGTGA. CDR3 length: 13 amino acids. V was clipped by 2 bases and J by 3 bases, with 7 bases between them. The CDR3 DNA sequence: TGTGCCAGCAGCTTACTCAGAGACACTGAAGCTTTCTTT. It specifies CASSLLRDTEAFF. The whole variable domain, filled in from reference TRBV7-3 and TRBJ1-1, reads GAGVSQTPSNKVTEKGKYVELRCDPISGHTALYWYRQSLGQGPEFLIYFQGTGAADDSGLPNDRFFAVRPEGSVSTLKIQRTERGDSAVYLCASSLLRDTEAFFGQGTRLTVV.